The 7 T cell receptor beta chains below come from one sample, sequenced in a study of blood T cells in healthy people across ages. A second PCR of about 7 to 12 cycles used a sample-barcoded 5' primer and a J-beta primer mix. TCRdb re-called the 5' RACE reads through MiXCR, storing one row per CDR3 protein. The table records 650,000 to 1,000,000 distinct CDR3 sequences, approximately 35% of them present only once. Input material: blood. Receptors were obtained from a man younger than 30 in good health.

Details on this clonotype: An end of the junction differs from the germline gene, which may be a read error. The chain couples TRBV7-2 to TRBJ2-3; 13 nucleotides agree with TRBD2. The CDR3 is made up of 18 amino acids. Germline V gene data show CDR1 as SGHTA and CDR2 as FQGNSA. The CDR3, as DNA: TGTGCCAGCAGCTCCGGACTAGCGGGGGTGCAGTTGACAGATATGCAGTATTTT. Amino acid sequence: CASSSGLAGVQLTDMQYF. The full variable domain, in which reference TRBV7-2 and TRBJ2-3 provide the parts outside the CDR3, is GAGVSQSPSNKVTEKGKDVELRCDPISGHTALYWYRQSLGQGLEFLIYFQGNSAPDKSGLPSDRFSAERTGGSVSTLTIQRTQQEDSAVYLCASSSGLAGVQLTDMQYFGPGTRLTVL.

At least ten counts were recorded for this clonotype. The chain joins TRBV12-3 or TRBV12-4 to TRBJ2-7; 8 nucleotides match TRBD2. V gave up 4 bases and J gave up 0 bases; unmatched junction bases: 8. This CDR3 comprises 16 residues. CDR3 bases: TGTGCCAGCAGTTCGCCGACTAGCGTGTCCTCCTACGAGCAGTACTTC. It specifies CASSSPTSVSSYEQYF.

On this clonotype: In this CDR3 the conserved last residue, phenylalanine or tryptophan, is missing, so a read error is likely. V is TRBV7-9 and J is TRBJ1-2; the D is unclear. V lost 5 bases and J 8 bases, leaving 21 bases between the germline ends. CDR1 SEHNR and CDR2 FQNEAQ come from the germline V gene (reference sequence). This CDR3 is 15 amino acids long. The CDR3 is CASSPTPRPDEGYTV. Written as DNA, the CDR3 is TGTGCCAGCAGCCCAACGCCCAGGCCGGATGAGGGCTACACCGTC.

This clonotype was seen more than once but under ten times. This may arise from a read error, as a much more abundant clone is one base away. The V and J genes are TRBV28 and TRBJ2-7, with D possibly matching TRBD1 (5 bases). V was trimmed by 3 bases and J by 2 bases, leaving 8 bases between them. The CDR3 has 13 amino acids. CDR1 MDHEN and CDR2 SYDVKM come from the germline V gene. CDR3 loop: CASSFDSPYEQYF. The CDR3 DNA is TGTGCCAGCAGTTTCGACAGCCCCTACGAGCAGTACTTC.

The V and J genes are TRBV20-1 and TRBJ2-1, with 8 bases that match TRBD2. CDR3 length: 13 residues. V shed 4 bases and J 9 bases; nucleotides not matched to a gene: 8. The V gene's germline CDR1 is DFQATT and CDR2 SNEGSKA (reference sequence). This chain's CDR3 is CSAKVRLAGEQFF. In DNA, the CDR3 is TGCAGTGCTAAAGTGAGGCTAGCGGGTGAGCAGTTCTTC.

Remarks on this clonotype: This clone may be a read error of a much larger clone one base away. Here the CDR3 reads CASSNDGHSYNEQYF. The CDR3 coding sequence is TGTGCCAGCAGCAATGACGGTCATTCCTACAATGAGCAGTACTTC. The chain joins TRBV21-1 to TRBJ2-5. TRBV21-1 is given as a pseudogene. The CDR3 is 15 residues long.

The chain carries TRBV4-3 and TRBJ2-2; tentative D call: TRBD1 (5 bases). From germline, CDR1 is LGHNA and CDR2 YSLEER. The V and J ends lost 0 bases and 4 bases respectively, with 12 bases between them. The CDR3 loop spans 16 amino acids. CDR3 sequence: CASSQDGWGSTGELFF. CDR3 nucleotide sequence: TGCGCCAGCAGCCAAGACGGATGGGGCTCCACCGGGGAGCTGTTTTTT.